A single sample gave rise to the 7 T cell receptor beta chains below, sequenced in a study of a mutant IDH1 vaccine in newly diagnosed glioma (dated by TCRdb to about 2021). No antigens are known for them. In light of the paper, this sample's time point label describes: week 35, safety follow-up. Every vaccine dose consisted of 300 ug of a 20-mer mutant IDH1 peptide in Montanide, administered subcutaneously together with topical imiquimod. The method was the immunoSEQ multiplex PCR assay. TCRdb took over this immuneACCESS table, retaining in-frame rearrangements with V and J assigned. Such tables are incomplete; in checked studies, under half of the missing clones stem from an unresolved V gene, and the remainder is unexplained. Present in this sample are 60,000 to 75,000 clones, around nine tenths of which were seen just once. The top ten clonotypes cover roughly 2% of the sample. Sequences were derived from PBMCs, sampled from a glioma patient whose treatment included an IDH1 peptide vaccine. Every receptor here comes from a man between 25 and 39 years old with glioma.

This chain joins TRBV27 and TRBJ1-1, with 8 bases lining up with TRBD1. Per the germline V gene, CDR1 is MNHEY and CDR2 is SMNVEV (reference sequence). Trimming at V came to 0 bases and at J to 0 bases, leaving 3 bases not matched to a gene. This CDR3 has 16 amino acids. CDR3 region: CASSLSNRGMNTEAFF. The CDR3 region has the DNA TGTGCCAGCAGTTTATCCAACAGGGGGATGAACACTGAAGCTTTCTTT.

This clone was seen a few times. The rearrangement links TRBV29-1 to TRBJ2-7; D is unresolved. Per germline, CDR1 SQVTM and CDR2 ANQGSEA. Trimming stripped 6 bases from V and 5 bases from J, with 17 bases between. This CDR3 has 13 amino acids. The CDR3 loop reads CSVRTDTNDEQYF. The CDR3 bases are TGCAGCGTCCGGACCGATACAAACGACGAGCAGTACTTC.

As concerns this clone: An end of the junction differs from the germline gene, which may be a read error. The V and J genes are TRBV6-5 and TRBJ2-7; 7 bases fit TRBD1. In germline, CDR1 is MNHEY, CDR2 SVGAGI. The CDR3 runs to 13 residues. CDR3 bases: TGTGCCAGCAGTTACGGGACAGCGTACGAGCAGCACTTC. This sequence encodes CASSYGTAYEQHF.

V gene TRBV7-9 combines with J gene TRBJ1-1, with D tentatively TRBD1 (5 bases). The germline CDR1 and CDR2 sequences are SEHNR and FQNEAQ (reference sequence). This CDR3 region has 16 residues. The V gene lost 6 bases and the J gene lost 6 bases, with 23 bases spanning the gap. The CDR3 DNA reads TGTGCCAGCAGACCTGGATACAGGTCGCTTAAATCTGAAGCTTTCTTT. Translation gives CASRPGYRSLKSEAFF. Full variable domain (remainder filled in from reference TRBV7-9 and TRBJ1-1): DTGVSQNPRHKITKRGQNVTFRCDPISEHNRLYWYRQTLGQGPEFLTYFQNEAQLEKSRLLSDRFSAERPKGSFSTLEIQRTEQGDSAMYLCASRPGYRSLKSEAFFGQGTRLTVV.

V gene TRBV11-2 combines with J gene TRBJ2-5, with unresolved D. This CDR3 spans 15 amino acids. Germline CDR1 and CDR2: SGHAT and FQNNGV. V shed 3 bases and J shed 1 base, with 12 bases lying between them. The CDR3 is CASSFNLVLQETQYF. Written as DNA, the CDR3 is TGTGCCAGCAGCTTTAATCTCGTACTCCAAGAGACCCAGTACTTC. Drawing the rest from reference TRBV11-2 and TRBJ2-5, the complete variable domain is EAGVAQSPRYKIIEKRQSVAFWCNPISGHATLYWYQQILGQGPKLLIQFQNNGVVDDSQLPKDRFSAERLKGVDSTLKIQPAKLEDSAVYLCASSFNLVLQETQYFGPGTRLLVL.

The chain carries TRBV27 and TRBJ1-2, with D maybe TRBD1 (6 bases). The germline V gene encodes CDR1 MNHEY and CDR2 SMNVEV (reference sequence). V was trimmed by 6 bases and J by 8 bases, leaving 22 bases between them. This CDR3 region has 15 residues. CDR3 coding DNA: TGTGCCAGCAGCCTCGGGGGGGCAGCGGGGGAAGGCTACACCTTC. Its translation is CASSLGGAAGEGYTF.

CDR3 region: CSAVSYGYTF. The DNA for the CDR3 is TGCAGTGCAGTCAGTTATGGCTACACCTTC. The genes are TRBV20-1 and TRBJ1-2; no clear D gene. The CDR3 contains 10 residues. V dropped 6 bases and J dropped 5 bases, with 7 bases sitting between them. Germline CDR1 DFQATT, CDR2 SNEGSKA (reference sequence).